This is a list of T cell receptor beta chains from one sample in a study of T cells in Graves' hyperthyroidism and ophthalmopathy. TCRdb called the multiplex PCR reads again in MiXCR, with one record for every CDR3 protein. The table has 250,000 to 300,000 distinct CDR3 sequences, 13% seen once. Sequencing was performed on blood. These receptor sequences come from a woman under 40 with Graves' hyperthyroidism that later progressed to Graves' ophthalmopathy. Each CDR3 is given with its conserved first and last residue. The order of the fields is CDR3 protein, CDR3 DNA, V gene, clone size, J gene, D gene. A D gene is named only where the DNA matches it firmly. Expanded clones get a size class; other rows say once, few or many, or leave the size out.

CDR3: CASGSGREGRHEQYF
DNA: TGTGCCAGCGGATCTGGGAGGGAGGGCCGACACGAGCAGTACTTC
V: TRBV7-9
size: many
J: TRBJ2-7
D: TRBD2

CDR3: CASSYRDPYTGELFF
DNA: TGTGCCAGCAGTTACCGGGACCCCTACACCGGGGAGCTGTTTTTT
V: TRBV6-2/TRBV6-3
size: .
J: TRBJ2-2
D: .

CDR3: CSARKGLAKSTDTQYF
DNA: TGCAGTGCTAGGAAGGGACTAGCGAAAAGCACAGATACGCAGTATTTT
V: TRBV20-1
size: many
J: TRBJ2-3
D: TRBD2

CDR3: CASSQGSSRIYEQYF
DNA: TGTGCCAGCAGCCAAGGGTCTAGCCGTATCTACGAGCAGTACTTC
V: TRBV4-2
size: many
J: TRBJ2-7
D: .

CDR3: CSVPRDTAYEQYF
DNA: TGCAGCGTTCCCCGGGACACGGCCTACGAGCAGTACTTC
V: TRBV29-1
size: many
J: TRBJ2-7
D: .

CDR3: CASTATSPLDYNEQFF
DNA: TGTGCCAGTACCGCAACCTCACCTTTAGACTACAATGAGCAGTTCTTC
V: TRBV19
size: .
J: TRBJ2-1
D: .

CDR3: CASSLKVGQEAYEQYF
DNA: TGTGCCAGCAGCCTAAAGGTAGGACAGGAGGCTTACGAGCAGTACTTC
V: TRBV27
size: .
J: TRBJ2-7
D: TRBD1

CDR3: CASSDPRTSSNEQFF
DNA: TGTGCCAGCAGTGACCCCCGGACTAGCTCCAATGAGCAGTTCTTC
V: TRBV25-1
size: few
J: TRBJ2-1
D: TRBD2

CDR3: CATSRSVTGVNNSPLHF
DNA: TGTGCCACCAGCAGATCCGTGACAGGCGTTAATAATTCACCCCTCCACTTT
V: TRBV15
size: few
J: TRBJ1-6
D: .

CDR3: CAISESKQAETGTSGQHF
DNA: .
V: TRBV10-3
size: many
J: TRBJ1-5
D: .

CDR3: CASSYSWTGNQPQHF
DNA: TGTGCCAGCAGTTACTCGTGGACAGGAAATCAGCCCCAGCATTTT
V: TRBV6-5
size: many
J: TRBJ1-5
D: TRBD1

CDR3: CASSYAWLEQYF
DNA: TGTGCCAGCAGTTACGCTTGGCTCGAGCAGTACTTC
V: TRBV6-2/TRBV6-3
size: few
J: TRBJ2-7
D: .

CDR3: CASSIAGPEYEQYF
DNA: TGTGCCAGTAGTATAGCTGGTCCCGAGTACGAGCAGTACTTC
V: TRBV19
size: few
J: TRBJ2-7
D: .

CDR3: CASSLTSAEETQYF
DNA: TGCGCCAGCAGCTTGACTAGCGCCGAAGAGACCCAGTACTTC
V: TRBV5-1
size: few
J: TRBJ2-5
D: TRBD2

CDR3: CSARATGVGEQYF
DNA: TGCAGTGCTAGAGCCACAGGGGTGGGGGAGCAGTACTTC
V: TRBV20-1
size: many
J: TRBJ2-7
D: TRBD1

CDR3: CASSSGTSISYEQYF
DNA: TGTGCCAGCAGTTCTGGGACTAGCATATCCTACGAGCAGTACTTC
V: TRBV27
size: .
J: TRBJ2-7
D: TRBD2

CDR3: CASSPGDRGREQYF
DNA: TGCGCCAGCAGCCCAGGGGACAGGGGGCGTGAGCAGTACTTC
V: TRBV4-1
size: .
J: TRBJ2-7
D: TRBD1

CDR3: CASSRSSGQYF
DNA: TGTGCCAGCTCACGATCTAGTGGGCAGTACTTC
V: TRBV18
size: many
J: TRBJ2-7
D: .

CDR3: CASSFNVGQETQYF
DNA: TGTGCCAGCAGTTTTAATGTCGGCCAAGAGACCCAGTACTTC
V: TRBV28
size: many
J: TRBJ2-5
D: .

CDR3: CASSDGAGGTSTDTQYF
DNA: TGTGCCAGCAGTGACGGGGCAGGAGGGACTAGCACAGATACGCAGTATTTT
V: TRBV6-1
size: .
J: TRBJ2-3
D: .

CDR3: CASSELARVVPYEQYF
DNA: TGCGCCAGCAGTGAGTTGGCCAGGGTGGTTCCCTACGAGCAGTACTTC
V: TRBV10-2
size: many
J: TRBJ2-7
D: .

CDR3: CASSLKGTTNNEQFF
DNA: TGTGCCAGCAGTCTTAAGGGAACTACTAACAATGAGCAGTTCTTC
V: TRBV6-1
size: many
J: TRBJ2-1
D: .

CDR3: CASSYSGVSGYGYTF
DNA: TGTGCCAGCAGTTACTCTGGGGTATCCGGCTATGGCTACACCTTC
V: TRBV6-6
size: many
J: TRBJ1-2
D: .

CDR3: CASSPPDYNEQFF
DNA: TGTGCCAGCAGCCCTCCGGACTACAATGAGCAGTTCTTC
V: TRBV13
size: many
J: TRBJ2-1
D: .

CDR3: CASSLLLAGGGGNEQFF
DNA: TGTGCCAGCAGTTTACTTCTAGCGGGAGGGGGGGGCAATGAGCAGTTCTTC
V: TRBV27
size: many
J: TRBJ2-1
D: TRBD2

CDR3: CASSPFGTSGTYTQYF
DNA: TGTGCCAGCTCACCATTCGGGACTAGCGGGACGTATACGCAGTATTTT
V: TRBV18
size: many
J: TRBJ2-3
D: TRBD2